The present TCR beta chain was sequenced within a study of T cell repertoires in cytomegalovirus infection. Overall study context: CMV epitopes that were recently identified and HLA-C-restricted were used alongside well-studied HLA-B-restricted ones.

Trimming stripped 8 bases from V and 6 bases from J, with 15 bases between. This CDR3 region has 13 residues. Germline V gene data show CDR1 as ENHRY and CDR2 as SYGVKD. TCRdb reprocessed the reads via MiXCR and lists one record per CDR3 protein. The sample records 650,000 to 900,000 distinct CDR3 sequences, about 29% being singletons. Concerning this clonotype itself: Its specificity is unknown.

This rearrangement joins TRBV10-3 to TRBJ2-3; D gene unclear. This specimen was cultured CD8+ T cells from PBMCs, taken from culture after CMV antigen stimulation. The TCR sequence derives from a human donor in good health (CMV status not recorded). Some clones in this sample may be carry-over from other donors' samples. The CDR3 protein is CAIYLKESDTQYF. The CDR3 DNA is TGTGCCATCTACCTGAAGGAATCGGATACGCAGTATTTT.